This TCR beta chain is from a study of control samples from healthy donors and cancer patients. Losses at the gene ends were 3 bases for V and 9 bases for J; bases not matched to a gene: 21. In germline, CDR1 is KGHSH, CDR2 LQKENI. CDR3 length equals 20 residues. Assay: immunoSEQ multiplex PCR; the TCRdb copy retains only in-frame clones and omits some. In the table there are around 95,000 clones, about 88% of which are singletons. This TCR derives from a woman in her fifties or sixties in good health. The rearrangement links TRBV18 to TRBJ1-6; 9 bases fit TRBD1. Sequenced material: blood. This chain's CDR3 is CASSPLDTPRPGQGSSPLHF. CDR3 in DNA: TGTGCCAGCTCACCCCTCGATACCCCCCGCCCGGGACAGGGAAGTTCACCCCTCCACTTT.